Listed here is a single TCR beta chain. The sample belongs to a study of CD8 T cells in Susac syndrome. A quantity of roughly 0.5 to 1 ug RNA underwent reverse transcription using random hexamers. TCRdb used MiXCR to reprocess the immunoSEQ multiplex PCR reads, holding one entry per CDR3 protein. The data hold approximately 180,000 distinct CDR3 sequences, with 95% observed a single time. The CDR3 sequence is 13 residues long. CDR1 SNHLY and CDR2 FYNNEI come from the germline V gene. The study sequenced TCR beta in blood CD8+ and CD4+ T cells. Sequencing used CD4+ T cells from PBMCs. The rearrangement links TRBV2 to TRBJ1-1; TRBD1 is a possible D gene (6 bases). This clonotype was obtained from a human donor with multiple sclerosis. The CDR3 spells CACRRGGNTEAFF. The CDR3 nucleotides are TGTGCGTGCAGGAGAGGGGGGAACACTGAAGCTTTCTTT.